This TCR beta chain was documented in a study of blood T cell repertoires in COVID-19. Clones were sequenced by immunoSEQ multiplex PCR, and TCRdb holds only the in-frame ones, with some missing. Altogether around 250,000 clones are present, roughly 84% being singletons, with the ten largest covering 8% to 9.5%. The CDR3 runs to 16 residues. The germline V gene has CDR1 LGHNT and CDR2 FRNRAP. V lost 2 bases to trimming and J lost 0 bases, with 13 bases between them. Sequencing was done on a sample of peripheral blood. V is TRBV12-5 and J is TRBJ2-5; maybe TRBD2 (6 bases). This TCR was recovered from a human donor in a cohort sampled during active COVID-19. The CDR3: CASGLLGGRNQETQYF. The CDR3 DNA is TGTGCTAGTGGTTTGTTGGGGGGAAGAAACCAAGAGACCCAGTACTTC.